This TCR beta chain was sequenced for a study of shared clonotypes between healthy human individuals. Study-wide results and caveats: Incomplete sequencing of sorted subsets was indicated by rarefaction despite large depth.

Turning to this clone: The antigen is undetermined.

Profiled with immunoSEQ multiplex PCR; TCRdb holds only in-frame clones, not every one. This table holds approximately 2.3 million clones, 90% to 95% found once. The sample taken for sequencing was naive CD4+ T cells from PBMCs. Subset specified: CD45RA+ positively selected. This TCR came from a man aged 18-30 years in good health. Some clones in this sample may be carry-over from other donors' samples.

Here the CDR3 reads CASSFTSSETQYF. CDR3 sequence (DNA): TGTGCCAGCAGCTTTACTAGCAGCGAGACCCAGTACTTC. The chain recombines TRBV7-3 with TRBJ2-5, with D perhaps matching TRBD2 (6 bases). The CDR3 is made up of 13 amino acids. Germline assignment: CDR1 SGHTA and CDR2 FQGTGA. Trimming left V 3 bases short and J 5 bases short, with 10 bases between.